These 26 T cell receptor beta chains originate from one sample sequenced in a study of T cell repertoires in cytomegalovirus infection. TCRdb reprocessed the reads with MiXCR, giving one entry per CDR3 protein. The sample carries 150,000 to 200,000 distinct CDR3 sequences, roughly 9.8% recorded once. Specimen: PBMCs. Receptor source: a human donor in good health (CMV status not recorded). Some clones in this sample may be carry-over from other donors' samples.

This clonotype was observed at least ten times. The J gene is TRBJ1-5, the V gene TRBV4-3, with D tentatively TRBD1 (6 bases). V lost 0 bases and J lost 7, with 13 bases in between. The V gene's germline CDR1 is LGHNA and CDR2 YSLEER. There are 15 residues in the CDR3. CDR3 in amino acids: CASSQDHRAGQPQHF. The CDR3 DNA sequence: TGCGCCAGCAGCCAAGATCACAGGGCGGGCCAGCCCCAGCATTTT.

This clonotype occurred many times. This sequence joins TRBV7-3 and TRBJ2-1; 11 positions agree with TRBD2. The CDR3 sequence is 19 residues long. V was pared by 2 bases and J by 2 bases, with 11 bases of the junction left unmatched. Germline CDR1 SGHTA, CDR2 FQGTGA. The CDR3 sequence: CASSLGVAGGPRAYNEQFF. The CDR3 nucleotides read TGTGCCAGCAGCTTAGGGGTAGCGGGAGGGCCCAGGGCCTACAATGAGCAGTTCTTC.

The chain has TRBV3-1 and TRBJ2-1; D is unclear. V was pared by 1 base and J by 6 bases, with 7 bases between. In germline, CDR1 is LGHDT, CDR2 YNNKEL (reference sequence). This CDR3 is 13 amino acids long. For the CDR3, the DNA is TGTGCCAGCAGCCAAGTAGTGGTCAATGAGCAGTTCTTC. Protein: CASSQVVVNEQFF.

V usage is TRBV28 and J usage is TRBJ1-3, with D possibly matching TRBD1 (5 bases). V was cut by 1 base and J by 6 bases, with 19 bases left in between. Germline values: CDR1 MDHEN, CDR2 SYDVKM. The length of the CDR3 is 17 residues. In DNA, the CDR3 is TGTGCCAGCAGTTTATATTTCCGGAGTACAGGCGAAAACACCATATATTTT. Residues: CASSLYFRSTGENTIYF.

Turning to this clonotype: A much larger clone differs from this one at a single base, so this may be a read error. The chain recombines TRBV28 with TRBJ1-4; no reliable D call. The V end was cut by 6 bases, the J end by 9 bases, with 17 bases between. Germline V gene sequence: CDR1 MDHEN, CDR2 SYDVKM. The CDR3 spans 14 residues. CDR3 sequence: CASSLVGIGKKLFF. The CDR3 region has the DNA TGTGCCAGCAGCCTAGTTGGGATTGGTAAAAAACTGTTTTTT.

The rearrangement uses TRBV19 and TRBJ1-3; no reliable D call. Between the trimmed V and J ends, which lost 5 bases and 0 bases, there was a span of 5 bases. The CDR3 sequence is 13 residues long. Germline loops: CDR1 LNHDA, CDR2 SQIVND (reference sequence). The CDR3, as DNA: TGTGCCAGTAGTCAGCTCTCTGGAAACACCATATATTTT. Translation gives CASSQLSGNTIYF.

This clonotype was seen a few times. The V and J genes are TRBV25-1 and TRBJ2-1, with D maybe TRBD2 (6 bases). The CDR3 has 16 amino acids. Per the germline V gene, CDR1 is MGHDK and CDR2 is SYGVNS. V was cut by 2 bases and J by 10 bases, with 21 bases left in between. In nucleotides, the CDR3 is TGTGCCAGCAGTGAACACCCCGCGGGACTGCCGGGGGAGCAGTTCTTC. Protein sequence: CASSEHPAGLPGEQFF.

This clonotype has ten or more counts. The chain is built from TRBV12-3 or TRBV12-4 and TRBJ2-1, with D unclear. Trimming removed 4 bases from V and 2 bases from J, with 12 bases in between. The CDR3 loop spans 15 amino acids. The CDR3 DNA follows: TGTGCCAGCAGTTCAGATGTTGTCCCCTACAATGAGCAGTTCTTC. Protein: CASSSDVVPYNEQFF.

This clonotype has a count of ten or more. This chain connects TRBV28 to TRBJ1-1; perhaps TRBD1 as D (5 bases). V was cut by 6 bases and J by 4 bases, with 21 bases left in between. The CDR3 has 16 amino acids. In germline, CDR1 is MDHEN, CDR2 SYDVKM. Here the CDR3 reads CASSFVQGRGSTEAFF. The CDR3 DNA reads as TGTGCCAGCAGCTTTGTCCAGGGAAGGGGTAGCACTGAAGCTTTCTTT.

This clonotype was found a few times. V gene TRBV10-2 combines with J gene TRBJ2-3, with 10 bases matching TRBD2. The CDR3 totals 18 residues. V gave up 0 bases and J gave up 1 base; unmatched junction bases: 7. CDR1 and CDR2 from the germline V gene are WSHSY and SAAADI. The CDR3, as DNA: TGCGCCAGCAGTGAGTCGAAACTAGCGGGGTGGGGCACAGATACGCAGTATTTT. Amino acids: CASSESKLAGWGTDTQYF.

This clonotype was recorded many times. The genes are TRBV11-2 and TRBJ1-1; the D is unclear. V lost 1 base and J 6 bases, leaving 9 bases between the germline ends. The germline V gene has CDR1 SGHAT and CDR2 FQNNGV. The CDR3 is made up of 13 amino acids. This CDR3 reads CASSLVRWPEAFF. The DNA for the CDR3 is TGTGCCAGCAGCTTAGTTAGGTGGCCTGAAGCTTTCTTT.

At least ten counts were recorded for this clonotype. The rearrangement joins TRBV10-3 to TRBJ2-7; D not resolved. V lost 4 bases to trimming and J lost 2 bases, with 12 bases between them. The CDR3 runs 14 residues. CDR1 ENHRY and CDR2 SYGVKD come from the germline V gene. The CDR3 DNA sequence: TGTGCCATCAGTGCGGCGCAGCTTACCTACGAGCAGTACTTC. It yields the protein CAISAAQLTYEQYF.

This clonotype was counted only a few times. The rearrangement uses TRBV7-7 and TRBJ2-1; tentative D call: TRBD1 (6 bases). V was cut by 0 bases and J by 8 bases, with 8 bases left in between. This CDR3 is 13 amino acids long. The germline gives CDR1 SSHAT, CDR2 FNYEAQ (reference sequence). CDR3 amino acids: CASSLAQGYEQFF. CDR3 sequence (DNA): TGTGCCAGCAGCTTAGCACAGGGTTATGAGCAGTTCTTC.

Many counts were recorded for this clonotype. This chain links TRBV14 with TRBJ1-1; maybe TRBD1 (5 bases). V gave up 0 bases and J gave up 6 bases, with 8 bases separating them. Germline V lookup: CDR1 SGHDN, CDR2 FVKESK. The CDR3 totals 13 residues. The CDR3 is CASSQDLGAEAFF. The CDR3 DNA is TGTGCCAGCAGCCAAGATCTGGGGGCTGAAGCTTTCTTT.

As concerns this clonotype: A single base separates this from a much larger clone, so it may be a read error. CDR3 region: CASLAAGRREPLHF. The CDR3 coding sequence is TGTGCCAGCCTTGCGGCAGGGCGAAGGGAACCCCTCCACTTT. The chain has TRBV28 and TRBJ1-6; a weak D match, TRBD1 (5 bases). V lost 8 bases, J lost 12 bases, and 20 bases lay in between. The V gene's germline CDR1 is MDHEN and CDR2 SYDVKM. The CDR3 sequence is 14 residues long.

The chain recombines TRBV4-3 with TRBJ2-5, with TRBD2 identical over 12 bases. Trimming took 3 bases from V and 4 from J; bases not matched to a gene: 6. CDR3 length: 16 amino acids. Per the germline V gene, CDR1 is LGHNA and CDR2 is YSLEER. The CDR3 protein is CASSQRLAGEAETQYF. Here the CDR3 DNA reads TGCGCCAGCAGCCAGAGACTAGCGGGAGAGGCAGAGACCCAGTACTTC.

Many counts were recorded for this clonotype. This chain uses TRBV6-2 or TRBV6-3 with TRBJ2-7; 8 nucleotides agree with TRBD1. CDR1 and CDR2 (germline): MNHEY, SVGEGT. This CDR3 contains 17 residues. V was pared by 0 bases and J by 5 bases, with 12 bases of the junction left unmatched. The CDR3: CASSYSAVQGVRNEQYF. CDR3 DNA: TGTGCCAGCAGTTACTCCGCGGTACAGGGGGTTCGGAACGAGCAGTACTTC.

This clonotype was found many times. CDR3 sequence reads: CASSLEGGSGNTIYF. CDR3 nucleotides: TGTGCCAGCAGCTTAGAGGGGGGCTCTGGAAACACCATATATTTT. The J gene is TRBJ1-3, the V gene TRBV7-8, with D maybe TRBD1 (6 bases). Germline V gives CDR1 SGHVS, CDR2 FQNEAQ. V dropped 1 base and J dropped 0 bases, with 7 bases sitting between them. The length of the CDR3 is 15 residues.

Of note for this clonotype: One base away lies a much larger clone, so this may be a sequencing read error. The V gene is TRBV20-1, the J gene TRBJ1-5, with D possibly matching TRBD1 (5 bases). Germline CDR1 and CDR2: DFQATT and SNEGSKA (reference sequence). The CDR3 runs 13 residues. The V and J ends lost 4 bases and 1 base respectively, with 8 bases between them. Written as DNA, the CDR3 is TGCAGTGCTATGGGGGGGAGCAATCAGCCCCAGCATTTT. Its protein product is CSAMGGSNQPQHF.

This clonotype was counted only a few times. The genes are TRBV28 and TRBJ2-3, with D perhaps matching TRBD2 (6 bases). This CDR3 has 14 amino acids. V was clipped by 4 bases and J by 5 bases, with 13 bases between them. CDR1 is MDHEN, CDR2 SYDVKM, per germline. The CDR3, as DNA: TGTGCCAGCAGTTGGACGGGAGCGGGAGATACGCAGTATTTT. Protein sequence: CASSWTGAGDTQYF.

This clonotype has a count of ten or more. V usage is TRBV7-3 and J usage is TRBJ2-1; 8 bases align to TRBD2. CDR3 length equals 15 residues. V was clipped by 3 bases and J by 3 bases; unmatched bases: 4. CDR1 is SGHTA and CDR2 is FQGTGA in the germline V gene. The CDR3 DNA is TGTGCCAGCAGCTTGGCTAGCGGGTACTACAATGAGCAGTTCTTC. Translated, it gives CASSLASGYYNEQFF.

A note on this clonotype: Just one base apart from a much larger clone, this may be a read error. The chain links TRBV6-5 to TRBJ2-2, with D possibly matching TRBD1 (5 bases). V lost 7 bases and J lost 3, with 18 bases in between. This CDR3 region has 16 residues. The germline V gene encodes CDR1 MNHEY and CDR2 SVGAGI. The chain's CDR3 is CASKFVRAGHTGELFF. DNA for the CDR3: TGTGCCAGCAAATTTGTCCGGGCAGGGCACACCGGGGAGCTGTTTTTT.

Only a few counts were recorded for this clonotype. The CDR3 DNA sequence: TGCAGTTCCAAGAGTCTACAGGGAGGAGAGACCCAGTACTTC. Protein: CSSKSLQGGETQYF. V usage is TRBV20-1 and J usage is TRBJ2-5; tentatively, D is TRBD1 or TRBD2 (6 bases each). V was cut by 8 bases and J by 4 bases, with 20 bases left in between. The CDR3 extends over 14 amino acids. CDR1 is DFQATT and CDR2 is SNEGSKA in the germline V gene (reference sequence).

This clonotype was counted ten times or more. The genes are TRBV12-3 or TRBV12-4 and TRBJ2-2, with D possibly called TRBD1 or TRBD2 (5 bases each). The CDR3 runs 17 residues. With 2 bases removed from V and 3 bases from J, the gap between germline ends came to 16 bases. In nucleotides, the CDR3 is TGTGCCAGCAGTTTAACGGGACCGGCGCCGGACACCGGGGAGCTGTTTTTT. Its protein is CASSLTGPAPDTGELFF.

This clonotype has ten or more counts. The chain carries TRBV7-2 and TRBJ2-3, with TRBD2 matching 7 bases. The CDR3 has 16 residues. Losses at the gene ends were 3 bases for V and 3 bases for J; bases not matched to a gene: 9. CDR1 is SGHTA, CDR2 FQGNSA, per germline. CDR3 residues: CASSLNAGDRTDTQYF. The CDR3 DNA sequence: TGTGCCAGCAGCTTGAACGCGGGGGATCGAACAGATACGCAGTATTTT.

A few counts support this clonotype. The V gene is TRBV27, the J gene TRBJ1-5; possible D gene TRBD1, 5 bases. This CDR3 comprises 15 residues. Germline loops: CDR1 MNHEY, CDR2 SMNVEV (reference sequence). V was trimmed by 6 bases and J by 3 bases, leaving 15 bases between them. CDR3 in DNA: TGTGCCAGCAGCTTAGGAGGAGGGACCAATCAGCCCCAGCATTTT. Translating gives CASSLGGGTNQPQHF.